This TCR beta chain stems from a study of OX40 agonist ivuxolimab in advanced cancers. General study findings and limits: Clones of CD4+ and CD8+ blood T cells grew by week 6 at doses of 0.1 to 3.0 mg/kg.

Notes on this clone: Its antigen is unknown.

The CDR3 extends over 14 amino acids. The germline CDR1 and CDR2 sequences are MNHEY and SVGAGI. Trimming cost V 2 bases and J 0 bases, with 5 bases left between them. The protocol was immunoSEQ multiplex PCR, while the TCRdb copy is restricted to in-frame clones and leaves out a portion. This table has about 38,000 clones, 87% appearing once. This sequence joins TRBV6-5 and TRBJ2-1; possible D gene TRBD2, 5 bases. The clonotype comes from an adult with an advanced solid tumor such as melanoma, head and neck, liver or kidney cancer. Sequencing was performed on CD4+ or CD8+ T cells sorted from blood, taken in a trial of the OX40 agonist ivuxolimab. CDR3 in DNA: TGTGCCAGCAGTTACGGGAGCTCCTACAATGAGCAGTTCTTC. This gives the protein CASSYGSSYNEQFF.